The TCR beta chain under discussion was sequenced for a study of shared clonotypes between healthy human individuals. Worth noting for this clone: Its antigen is still unknown.

The authors split each subset's genomic DNA evenly across several immunoSEQ plates. Only in-frame clones appear in the TCRdb table, and some are missing; sequencing was by immunoSEQ multiplex PCR. This table has roughly 2.1 million clones, about 92% appearing once. Broader study findings: Depth was large, yet rarefaction showed that sorted-subset sequencing was incomplete.

Naive CD8 populations comprised CD45RO-negative cells positively selected for CCR7, excluding terminally differentiated effector memory CD45RA+ cells. Sequenced: naive CD8+ T cells from PBMCs. The origin of this receptor is a man in his late teens or twenties in good health. Some clones in this sample may be carry-over from other donors' samples.

CDR3 sequence: CASSEKWTRSYEQYF. The CDR3 DNA sequence: TGTGCCAGCAGTGAGAAGTGGACTCGCTCCTACGAGCAGTACTTC. The chain uses TRBV27 and TRBJ2-7; D may be TRBD2 (5 bases). CDR1 MNHEY and CDR2 SMNVEV come from the germline V gene (reference sequence). V was shortened by 5 bases and J by 0 bases, with 14 bases between the two germline ends. The CDR3 loop spans 15 amino acids.